The 23 T cell receptor beta chains below all came from one sample that was sequenced in a study of T-cell memory formation after mild COVID-19. TCRdb independently ran MiXCR on the 5' RACE reads; one entry per CDR3 protein. The sample includes about 180,000 distinct CDR3 sequences, about 18% of them seen just once. Sequencing was done on a sample of PBMCs or a T cell subset sorted from them (not recorded which). The receptors derive from a young man who had mild COVID-19 (a few samples of this study predate the infection). Cell type and time point are not known.

This chain connects TRBV20-1 to TRBJ2-1; D is ambiguous. The V gene lost 6 bases and the J gene lost 7 bases, with 19 bases spanning the gap. Germline lookup yields CDR1 DFQATT and CDR2 SNEGSKA (reference sequence). The CDR3 runs 14 residues. The CDR3 DNA sequence: TGCAGTGCCGCCCTCGGACGGAAGGAAAATGAGCAGTTCTTC. Translated, it gives CSAALGRKENEQFF.

In its sample, this clonotype was seen a few times. V and J are TRBV15 and TRBJ1-1; 9 bases are a match to TRBD1. The ends lost 3 bases at V and 4 bases at J; junction bases unmatched: 3. The CDR3 sequence is 14 residues long. Germline assignment: CDR1 LNHNV and CDR2 YYDKDF (reference sequence). Here the CDR3 DNA reads TGTGCCACCAGCAGGGGACAGGGAGGCACTGAAGCTTTCTTT. It specifies CATSRGQGGTEAFF.

This clonotype came up a few times. The chain combines TRBV5-6 with TRBJ2-5, with D hard to call. The germline V gene encodes CDR1 SGHDT and CDR2 YYEEEE. CDR3 length: 13 amino acids. Trimming pared 6 bases from V and 4 bases from J, leaving 13 bases between. This CDR3 is CASNSYEGETQYF. Written as DNA, the CDR3 is TGTGCCAGCAACTCGTACGAAGGAGAGACCCAGTACTTC.

The rearrangement links TRBV2 to TRBJ1-5, with D maybe TRBD1 (5 bases). CDR3 length: 13 amino acids. Germline CDR1 is SNHLY and CDR2 is FYNNEI. The V end was cut by 11 bases, the J end by 9 bases, with 20 bases between. The CDR3 DNA reads TGTGCCTGGGGGGGGTCGGCCCTAGGGCCCCAGCATTTT. This translates into CAWGGSALGPQHF.

This clonotype was counted a few times. This chain uses TRBV7-8 with TRBJ2-7, with 13 bases aligning to TRBD2. CDR3 length equals 16 residues. Losses at the gene ends were 0 bases for V and 9 bases for J; bases not matched to a gene: 8. Germline CDR1 and CDR2: SGHVS and FQNEAQ. The CDR3, as DNA: TGTGCCAGCAGCTTAGCACTAGCGGGGGGGCGGGGTGTGCAGTACTTC. Encoded protein: CASSLALAGGRGVQYF.

The rearrangement links TRBV18 to TRBJ2-2; a weak D match, TRBD1 (6 bases). This CDR3 spans 14 amino acids. Between the trimmed V and J ends, which lost 3 bases and 4 bases, there was a span of 9 bases. The germline V gene encodes CDR1 KGHSH and CDR2 LQKENI. The CDR3, as DNA: TGTGCCAGCTCACCGCAGGACAGCACCGGGGAGCTGTTTTTT. The encoded protein is CASSPQDSTGELFF.

This clonotype was seen only a few times. V and J are TRBV9 and TRBJ1-3; D unresolved. CDR3 length equals 14 residues. Between the trimmed V and J ends, which lost 2 bases and 0 bases, there was a span of 6 bases. CDR1 and CDR2 (germline): SGDLS, YYNGEE. CDR3 sequence (DNA): TGTGCCAGCAGCGTTGACTTCTCTGGAAACACCATATATTTT. Amino acid sequence: CASSVDFSGNTIYF.

Here the CDR3 reads CASSAHETQYF. The CDR3 nucleotides read TGTGCCAGCAGTGCACACGAGACCCAGTACTTC. This rearrangement joins TRBV2 to TRBJ2-5; D gene uncertain. The V gene's germline CDR1 is SNHLY and CDR2 FYNNEI. There are 11 residues in the CDR3. Trimming pared 4 bases from V and 5 bases from J, leaving 5 bases between. The full variable domain, its missing parts supplied by reference TRBV2 and TRBJ2-5, is EPEVTQTPSHQVTQMGQEVILRCVPISNHLYFYWYRQILGQKVEFLVSFYNNEISEKSEIFDDQFSVERPDGSNFTLKIRSTKLEDSAMYFCASSAHETQYFGPGTRLLVL.

The CDR3 sequence is CASRPLGQDYEKLFF. CDR3 bases: TGTGCCAGCAGACCCCTCGGACAGGACTATGAAAAACTGTTTTTT. This chain uses TRBV28 with TRBJ1-4, with 7 bases lining up with TRBD1. CDR3 length: 15 amino acids. V lost 6 bases to trimming and J lost 6 bases; unmatched junction nucleotides: 10. CDR1 is MDHEN, CDR2 SYDVKM, per germline.

The rearrangement uses TRBV7-9 and TRBJ2-1; tentative D call: TRBD1 (6 bases). The CDR3 runs 19 residues. With 4 bases removed from V and 4 bases from J, the gap between germline ends came to 26 bases. The germline gives CDR1 SEHNR, CDR2 FQNEAQ (reference sequence). The CDR3 sequence: CASSSNHGQKLKQYNEQFF. DNA of the CDR3: TGTGCCAGCAGCTCCAATCACGGACAGAAGCTAAAACAATACAATGAGCAGTTCTTC.

The chain carries TRBV5-1 and TRBJ2-1, with D uncertain. Germline V CDR1 and CDR2: SGHRS, YFSETQ. The ends were cut back, 0 bases at V and 6 bases at J, with 4 bases in the middle. CDR3 length equals 12 residues. In DNA form, the CDR3 reads TGCGCCAGCAGCTTGGAACGCAATGAGCAGTTCTTC. Translating gives CASSLERNEQFF.

A few counts support this clonotype. J is TRBJ2-5 and V is TRBV12-3 or TRBV12-4; 10 nucleotides line up with TRBD2. The V gene end was trimmed by 3 bases and the J gene end by 5 bases; junction bases not matched to a gene: 12. CDR3 length equals 17 residues. For the CDR3, the DNA is TGTGCCAGCAGTTTCGGGCTAGCGGGGGTCCGCGGGGAGACCCAGTACTTC. It specifies CASSFGLAGVRGETQYF.

There are a few counts of this clonotype. The rearrangement joins TRBV5-1 to TRBJ1-1; D is unresolved. The CDR3 has 14 amino acids. CDR1 is SGHRS, CDR2 YFSETQ, per germline. V lost 4 bases, J lost 4 bases, and 14 bases lay in between. Written as DNA, the CDR3 is TGCGCCAGCAGCGGCGGGTCCCCGGGCACTGAAGCTTTCTTT. Translating it yields CASSGGSPGTEAFF.

This sequence joins TRBV20-1 and TRBJ2-5, with D possibly matching TRBD2 (6 bases). This CDR3 spans 15 amino acids. Germline values: CDR1 DFQATT, CDR2 SNEGSKA (reference sequence). The V and J ends lost 0 bases and 2 bases respectively, with 13 bases between them. CDR3 residues: CSARDFGGPQETQYF. For the CDR3, the DNA is TGCAGTGCTAGAGATTTCGGGGGTCCTCAAGAGACCCAGTACTTC.

This clonotype was counted a few times. The J gene is TRBJ2-3, the V gene TRBV4-2; 11 bases fit TRBD2. In germline, CDR1 is LGHNA, CDR2 YNFKEQ. Germline trimming cut 1 base from V and 4 bases from J; bases unmatched to any gene: 1. This CDR3 has 15 amino acids. This CDR3 is CASSQVAGGADTQYF. CDR3 DNA: TGTGCCAGCAGCCAAGTAGCGGGGGGGGCAGATACGCAGTATTTT.

This sequence joins TRBV28 and TRBJ1-5; a weak D match, TRBD1 (6 bases). The CDR3 is made up of 13 amino acids. Per germline, CDR1 MDHEN and CDR2 SYDVKM. V was shortened by 3 bases and J by 7 bases, with 10 bases between the two germline ends. The CDR3 region is CASSFRGGQPQHF. CDR3 bases: TGTGCCAGCAGTTTTCGGGGGGGCCAGCCCCAGCATTTT.

This clonotype was found a few times. The J gene is TRBJ2-5, the V gene TRBV15; 12 positions agree with TRBD2. Germline lookup yields CDR1 LNHNV and CDR2 YYDKDF (reference sequence). The CDR3 totals 17 residues. The V segment lost 1 base and the J segment 5 bases; nucleotides outside the gene matches: 8. This CDR3 is CATSRVLAGGIGETQYF. The CDR3 DNA sequence: TGTGCCACCAGCAGAGTACTAGCGGGGGGAATAGGGGAGACCCAGTACTTC.

This clonotype was found a few times. V and J are TRBV20-1 and TRBJ2-5; D unresolved. Germline CDR1 and CDR2: DFQATT and SNEGSKA (reference sequence). The CDR3 is 13 residues long. Trimming took off 0 bases at V and 5 bases at J, with 10 bases between the two ends. The DNA for the CDR3 is TGCAGTGCTAGAGACTCAAGCTCGGAGACCCAGTACTTC. It is translated as CSARDSSSETQYF.

This clonotype was counted between two and nine times. The V call is TRBV10-3, the J call TRBJ1-1; D call uncertain. There are 13 residues in the CDR3. CDR1 is ENHRY and CDR2 is SYGVKD in the germline V gene. V lost 1 base, J lost 10 bases, and 13 bases lay in between. In nucleotides, the CDR3 is TGTGCCATCAGTGAGTTGGGTCAGAGTGGAGCTTTCTTT. The encoded protein is CAISELGQSGAFF.

This sequence joins TRBV7-3 and TRBJ2-3; D is undetermined. V lost 6 bases and J 7 bases, leaving 11 bases between the germline ends. The CDR3 runs 12 residues. Germline V gene data show CDR1 as SGHTA and CDR2 as FQGTGA. The CDR3 loop is CASSDTQYTQYF. The CDR3 coding sequence is TGTGCCAGCAGTGATACCCAGTATACGCAGTATTTT.

V usage is TRBV28 and J usage is TRBJ2-3; D uncertain. The germline V gene encodes CDR1 MDHEN and CDR2 SYDVKM. The V end was cut by 7 bases, the J end by 5 bases, with 13 bases between. CDR3 length: 13 amino acids. The CDR3 coding sequence is TGTGCCAGCATAAAAGGAACGGAAGATACGCAGTATTTT. Protein sequence: CASIKGTEDTQYF.

This clonotype was found many times. The CDR3: CASSPQGTGELFF. In DNA, the CDR3 is TGTGCCAGCAGCCCCCAGGGCACCGGGGAGCTGTTTTTT. This sequence joins TRBV18 and TRBJ2-2; TRBD1 might be the D (5 bases). V was clipped by 8 bases and J by 4 bases, with 11 bases between them. The CDR3 has 13 amino acids. The germline gives CDR1 KGHSH, CDR2 LQKENI. Full variable domain (rest looked up from reference TRBV18 and TRBJ2-2): NAGVMQNPRHLVRRRGQEARLRCSPMKGHSHVYWYRQLPEEGLKFMVYLQKENIIDESGMPKERFSAEFPKEGPSILRIQQVVRGDSAAYFCASSPQGTGELFFGEGSRLTVL.

The gene calls are TRBV9 and TRBJ2-7; D is possibly TRBD2 (6 bases). Germline-derived CDR1 and CDR2 are SGDLS and YYNGEE. V was clipped by 0 bases and J by 3 bases, with 10 bases between them. The CDR3 sequence is 14 residues long. The CDR3 bases are TGTGCCAGCAGCGTAGCCGTTAGCGGCTACGAGCAGTACTTC. Its translation is CASSVAVSGYEQYF. Filled out from reference TRBV9 and TRBJ2-7, the complete variable domain reads DSGVTQTPKHLITATGQRVTLRCSPRSGDLSVYWYQQSLDQGLQFLIQYYNGEERAKGNILERFSAQQFPDLHSELNLSSLELGDSALYFCASSVAVSGYEQYFGPGTRLTVT.